The clone carrying this T cell receptor beta chain showed up just a few times. Germline assignment: CDR1 LGHNA and CDR2 YNFKEQ. The CDR3 runs to 14 residues. Trimming at V came to 4 bases and at J to 4 bases, leaving 7 bases not matched to a gene. Using immunoSEQ multiplex PCR, the repertoire was profiled, and TCRdb retains in-frame clones only, with some absent. The data show 20,000 to 30,000 clones, with about 39% seen just once and roughly 0.65% held by the top ten. This sample stems from a study of graft-versus-host responses after intestinal transplantation. The material was alloreactive CD4+ T cells from a mixed lymphocyte reaction culture, obtained before intestinal transplant. Indicated subset: CFSE-low proliferating T cells sorted from approximately 6-day pre-transplant mixed lymphocyte reaction (GvH or HvG direction). The TCR sequence derives from a human patient who received an intestinal transplant. The V and J genes are TRBV4-2 and TRBJ2-7; 7 bases line up with TRBD1. The CDR3 protein is CASSRVKGAYEQYF. CDR3 DNA: TGTGCCAGCAGCCGGGTTAAGGGGGCGTACGAGCAGTACTTC.